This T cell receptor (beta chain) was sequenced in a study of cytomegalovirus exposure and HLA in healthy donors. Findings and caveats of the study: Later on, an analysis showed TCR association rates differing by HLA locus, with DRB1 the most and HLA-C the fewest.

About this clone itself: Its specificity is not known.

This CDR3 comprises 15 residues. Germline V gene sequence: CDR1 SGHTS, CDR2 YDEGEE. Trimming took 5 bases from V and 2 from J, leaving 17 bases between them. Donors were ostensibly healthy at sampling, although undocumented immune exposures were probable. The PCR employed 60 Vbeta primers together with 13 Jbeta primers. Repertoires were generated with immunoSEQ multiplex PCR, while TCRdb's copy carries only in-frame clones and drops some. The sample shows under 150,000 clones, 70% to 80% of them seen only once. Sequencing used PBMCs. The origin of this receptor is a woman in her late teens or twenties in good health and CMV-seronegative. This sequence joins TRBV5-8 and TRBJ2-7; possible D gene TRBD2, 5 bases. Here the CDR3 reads CASSREGTLAYEQYF. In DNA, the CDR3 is TGTGCCAGCAGTCGAGAGGGAACCCTCGCCTACGAGCAGTACTTC.